Listed below are T cell receptor beta chains from one sample, sequenced in a study of cytomegalovirus exposure and HLA in healthy donors. Assay: immunoSEQ multiplex PCR; the TCRdb copy retains only in-frame clones and omits some. Among roughly 180,000 clones listed, 75% to 90% were seen once. Sequencing was carried out using PBMCs. The receptors were gathered from a young man in good health and CMV-seropositive. CDR3s include the opening cysteine and the closing phenylalanine or tryptophan. The D gene is left open where the match is weak. Rows may omit the clone size; those that give it use once, few, many or a size class.

v_gene: TRBV4-1; len: 16; abundance: -; j_gene: TRBJ2-3; d_gene: TRBD2; CDR3nt: TGCGCCAGCAGCCGGATAGCGGGGGGTGGGACAGATACGCAGTATTTT; CDR3aa: CASSRIAGGGTDTQYF
v_gene: TRBV5-1; len: 13; abundance: -; j_gene: TRBJ1-2; d_gene: TRBD1; CDR3nt: TGCGCCAGCAGCCCGGACAGGGACTATGGCTACACCTTC; CDR3aa: CASSPDRDYGYTF
v_gene: TRBV5-5; len: 13; abundance: few; j_gene: TRBJ1-1; d_gene: -; CDR3nt: TGTGCCAGCAGCTGGGGGGAGAACACTGAAGCTTTCTTT; CDR3aa: CASSWGENTEAFF
v_gene: TRBV9; len: 14; abundance: -; j_gene: TRBJ1-2; d_gene: -; CDR3nt: TGTGCCAGCAGCGTAGAGGAGGGACTTCTGGGCTACACCTTC; CDR3aa: CASSVEEGLLGYTF
v_gene: TRBV6-1; len: 12; abundance: -; j_gene: TRBJ2-7; d_gene: -; CDR3nt: TGTGCCAGCAAGGACAGATACTACGAGCAGTACTTC; CDR3aa: CASKDRYYEQYF
v_gene: TRBV6-5; len: 15; abundance: -; j_gene: TRBJ1-1; d_gene: TRBD1; CDR3nt: TGTGCCAGCAGCCGCCGACAGGGGATTGGCACTGAAGCTTTCTTT; CDR3aa: CASSRRQGIGTEAFF
v_gene: TRBV5-1; len: 15; abundance: -; j_gene: TRBJ2-3; d_gene: TRBD2; CDR3nt: TGCGCCAGCAGCTTGGCGGGGGGGCGCACAGATACGCAGTATTTT; CDR3aa: CASSLAGGRTDTQYF
v_gene: TRBV12-5; len: 15; abundance: -; j_gene: TRBJ1-2; d_gene: TRBD1; CDR3nt: TGTGCTAGTGGTTTGGAACGACAGGGTACAAATGGCTACACCTTC; CDR3aa: CASGLERQGTNGYTF
v_gene: TRBV7-8; len: 16; abundance: -; j_gene: TRBJ2-7; d_gene: TRBD2; CDR3nt: TGTGCCAGCAGCTCTACGACTAGCGGGGGGTTGAGCGAGCAGTACTTC; CDR3aa: CASSSTTSGGLSEQYF
v_gene: TRBV19; len: 14; abundance: -; j_gene: TRBJ1-1; d_gene: -; CDR3nt: TGTGCCAGTAGTATAGCGCGACTAAACACTGAAGCTTTCTTT; CDR3aa: CASSIARLNTEAFF
v_gene: TRBV30; len: 13; abundance: -; j_gene: TRBJ2-1; d_gene: -; CDR3nt: TGTGCCTCGACCTTCGCGGGAAACGATGAGCAGTTCTTC; CDR3aa: CASTFAGNDEQFF
v_gene: TRBV11-2; len: 14; abundance: -; j_gene: TRBJ2-5; d_gene: -; CDR3nt: TGTGCCAGCAGCTTAGTTACAGGGCAAGAGACCCAGTACTTC; CDR3aa: CASSLVTGQETQYF
v_gene: TRBV6-5; len: 16; abundance: -; j_gene: TRBJ2-2; d_gene: -; CDR3nt: TGTGCCAGCAGTTACTCCGGGGGGCGGTGGACCGGGGAGCTGTTTTTT; CDR3aa: CASSYSGGRWTGELFF
v_gene: TRBV4-3; len: 18; abundance: -; j_gene: TRBJ2-1; d_gene: TRBD2; CDR3nt: TGCGCCAGCAGCCTACAGGCTTTAGCGGGGGGTAGGGGAAATGAGCAGTTCTTC; CDR3aa: CASSLQALAGGRGNEQFF
v_gene: TRBV9; len: 15; abundance: -; j_gene: TRBJ1-2; d_gene: -; CDR3nt: TGTGCCAGCAGCCCAGGCGGCGGACAGAACTATGGCTACACCTTC; CDR3aa: CASSPGGGQNYGYTF
v_gene: TRBV2; len: 16; abundance: -; j_gene: TRBJ1-1; d_gene: TRBD1; CDR3nt: TGTGCCAGCAGTACGCTAAGGACAGGGGCAAACACTGAAGCTTTCTTT; CDR3aa: CASSTLRTGANTEAFF
v_gene: TRBV6-5; len: 14; abundance: -; j_gene: TRBJ1-2; d_gene: TRBD1; CDR3nt: TGTGCCAGCAGTTTGGGACAGGGTGGGAAGGGCTACACCTTC; CDR3aa: CASSLGQGGKGYTF
v_gene: TRBV9; len: 14; abundance: -; j_gene: TRBJ1-1; d_gene: -; CDR3nt: TGTGCCAGCAGCTCCCTCGGGATGAACACTGAAGCTTTCTTT; CDR3aa: CASSSLGMNTEAFF
v_gene: TRBV19; len: 14; abundance: -; j_gene: TRBJ1-1; d_gene: -; CDR3nt: TGTGCCAGTAGGGGGACTACCCTGAACACTGAAGCTTTCTTT; CDR3aa: CASRGTTLNTEAFF
v_gene: TRBV5-6; len: 17; abundance: -; j_gene: TRBJ1-1; d_gene: TRBD1; CDR3nt: TGTGCCAGCAGCCCATGGGGCCGGGACAGGGTCTCATTTGAAGCTTTCTTT; CDR3aa: CASSPWGRDRVSFEAFF
v_gene: TRBV6-1; len: 14; abundance: -; j_gene: TRBJ1-4; d_gene: -; CDR3nt: TGTGCCAGCAGTGCAGGGGCAACTAATGAAAAACTGTTTTTT; CDR3aa: CASSAGATNEKLFF
v_gene: TRBV7-9; len: 14; abundance: -; j_gene: TRBJ2-5; d_gene: TRBD1; CDR3nt: TGTGCCAGCAGCTCGGACAGGGCGAAAGAGACCCAGTACTTC; CDR3aa: CASSSDRAKETQYF
v_gene: TRBV11-2; len: 16; abundance: -; j_gene: TRBJ2-1; d_gene: -; CDR3nt: TGTGCCAGCAGCTTACAAGACAGTTTCCCCTACAATGAGCAGTTCTTC; CDR3aa: CASSLQDSFPYNEQFF
v_gene: TRBV30; len: 14; abundance: once; j_gene: TRBJ1-5; d_gene: TRBD1; CDR3nt: TGTGCCTGGACCCCGACAGGGCTTAATCAGCCCCAGCATTTT; CDR3aa: CAWTPTGLNQPQHF
v_gene: TRBV27; len: 15; abundance: -; j_gene: TRBJ1-2; d_gene: -; CDR3nt: TGTGCCAGCAGTGATAACTCGGGAATTCACTATGGCTACACCTTC; CDR3aa: CASSDNSGIHYGYTF
v_gene: TRBV28; len: 14; abundance: -; j_gene: TRBJ1-1; d_gene: TRBD1; CDR3nt: TGTGCCAGCAGTTTGTCAGGGGGCCACACTGAAGCTTTCTTT; CDR3aa: CASSLSGGHTEAFF
v_gene: TRBV19; len: 17; abundance: -; j_gene: TRBJ2-7; d_gene: -; CDR3nt: TGTGCCAGTAGTATTTCCCTGATGAGGGGGACCAACTACGAGCAGTACTTC; CDR3aa: CASSISLMRGTNYEQYF
v_gene: TRBV5-6; len: 17; abundance: -; j_gene: TRBJ2-3; d_gene: -; CDR3nt: TGTGCCAGCAGCTTGGGGGAGCTTAGGCTTGGCACAGATACGCAGTATTTT; CDR3aa: CASSLGELRLGTDTQYF
v_gene: TRBV5-1; len: 18; abundance: -; j_gene: TRBJ1-4; d_gene: -; CDR3nt: TGCGCCAGCAGCTTGGGGGCCAGTACCACCCCATACAATGAAAAACTGTTTTTT; CDR3aa: CASSLGASTTPYNEKLFF
v_gene: TRBV15; len: 13; abundance: -; j_gene: TRBJ2-7; d_gene: -; CDR3nt: TGTGCCACCAGGTACCTGGAAGGGGACGAGCAGTACTTC; CDR3aa: CATRYLEGDEQYF
v_gene: TRBV9; len: 16; abundance: -; j_gene: TRBJ2-1; d_gene: TRBD2; CDR3nt: TGTGCCAGCACCCCCTCAGGCGGGGGGGCTTACAATGAGCAGTTCTTC; CDR3aa: CASTPSGGGAYNEQFF
v_gene: TRBV21-1; len: 12; abundance: -; j_gene: TRBJ1-2; d_gene: -; CDR3nt: TGTGCCAGCAGCAAAAATGGCGGAGGCTACACCTTC; CDR3aa: CASSKNGGGYTF
v_gene: TRBV5-4; len: 13; abundance: -; j_gene: TRBJ2-5; d_gene: -; CDR3nt: TGTGCCAGCAGCCCGGAGGGGGGGGAGACCCAGTACTTC; CDR3aa: CASSPEGGETQYF
v_gene: TRBV6-1; len: 18; abundance: -; j_gene: TRBJ2-3; d_gene: TRBD2; CDR3nt: TGTGCCAGCAGTGAAGTTAGCGGGGGTGGGTTGTCGGCAGATACGCAGTATTTT; CDR3aa: CASSEVSGGGLSADTQYF
v_gene: TRBV7-2; len: 16; abundance: -; j_gene: TRBJ2-5; d_gene: -; CDR3nt: TGTGCCAGCAGCTTAATAGTAACCGCCTCCCCCAAGACCCAGTACTTC; CDR3aa: CASSLIVTASPKTQYF
v_gene: TRBV2; len: 13; abundance: once; j_gene: TRBJ1-2; d_gene: -; CDR3nt: TGTGCCAGCAGTGCGGCAGGGCTGGATGGCTACACCTTC; CDR3aa: CASSAAGLDGYTF
v_gene: TRBV11-2; len: 17; abundance: -; j_gene: TRBJ2-7; d_gene: -; CDR3nt: TGTGCCAGCAGCTTTCCCGTCTGGGGGCTTGAGTTTTACGAGCAGTACTTC; CDR3aa: CASSFPVWGLEFYEQYF